Included here is one T cell receptor beta chain sequence, with context. As yet, its antigen is unknown. The CDR3 contains 14 residues. V was shortened by 6 bases and J by 5 bases, with 16 bases between the two germline ends. CDR1 is MGHDK and CDR2 is SYGVNS in the germline V gene. This sample was included in a study of beta chain features in type 1 diabetes. At the level of the study: Healthy donors resembled patients in age, gender and cell yields. In all, about 100,000,000 sorted cells from all samples were analyzed.

Study outcomes and limitations: Among type 1 diabetes patients, VDJ junctions had fewer insertions and more deletions. Shortening that was moderate but significant affected the TCRB CDR3s of Type 1 diabetes patients in all four CD4+ subsets.

Sorting with CD45RO/CCR7/CD25/CD127/CD95/CD27 yielded naive, central memory, regulatory and stem-like memory CD4+ cells. Expressed TCRB transcripts got sequenced, as all isolated RNA was reverse transcribed. TCRdb's copy holds only in-frame clones and misses some; the assay was immunoSEQ multiplex PCR. The sample carries 280,000 or so clones, approximately 15% recorded once. Sequences were obtained from naive CD4+ T cells from blood. The chain links TRBV25-1 to TRBJ1-2, with a tentative D call TRBD1 (5 bases). This TCR derives from a man between 18 and 35 years old with type 1 diabetes. In nucleotides, the CDR3 is TGTGCCAGCAGGCGGGGCTTATCGCGGTATGGCTACACCTTC. This gives the protein CASRRGLSRYGYTF.